This TCR beta chain is drawn from a study of blood T cell repertoires in COVID-19. The protocol was immunoSEQ multiplex PCR, while the TCRdb copy is restricted to in-frame clones and leaves out a portion. The sample holds some 130,000 clones, about four fifths seen once. This CDR3 region has 14 residues. V lost 5 bases, J lost 8 bases, and 7 bases stayed unmatched. From germline, CDR1 is LNHDA and CDR2 SQIVND (reference sequence). The sequence derives from a man aged 25-45 years who had recovered from COVID-19. Material for sequencing was PBMCs or T cells enriched from blood (not recorded which). This chain links TRBV19 with TRBJ1-2, with 11 nucleotides matching TRBD1. CDR3 sequence reads: CASSEDRGQGGYTF. CDR3 in DNA: TGTGCCAGTAGTGAGGACAGGGGGCAAGGCGGCTACACCTTC.